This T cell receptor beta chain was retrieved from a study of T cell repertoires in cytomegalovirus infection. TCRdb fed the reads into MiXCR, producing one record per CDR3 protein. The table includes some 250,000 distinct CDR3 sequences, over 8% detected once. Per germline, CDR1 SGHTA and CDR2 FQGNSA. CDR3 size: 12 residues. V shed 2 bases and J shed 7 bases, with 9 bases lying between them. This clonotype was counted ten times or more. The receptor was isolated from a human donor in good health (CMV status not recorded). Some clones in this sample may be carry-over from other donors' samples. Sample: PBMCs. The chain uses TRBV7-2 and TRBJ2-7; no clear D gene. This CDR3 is CASSLILEEQYF. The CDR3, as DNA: TGTGCCAGCAGCTTAATCTTGGAGGAGCAGTACTTC.